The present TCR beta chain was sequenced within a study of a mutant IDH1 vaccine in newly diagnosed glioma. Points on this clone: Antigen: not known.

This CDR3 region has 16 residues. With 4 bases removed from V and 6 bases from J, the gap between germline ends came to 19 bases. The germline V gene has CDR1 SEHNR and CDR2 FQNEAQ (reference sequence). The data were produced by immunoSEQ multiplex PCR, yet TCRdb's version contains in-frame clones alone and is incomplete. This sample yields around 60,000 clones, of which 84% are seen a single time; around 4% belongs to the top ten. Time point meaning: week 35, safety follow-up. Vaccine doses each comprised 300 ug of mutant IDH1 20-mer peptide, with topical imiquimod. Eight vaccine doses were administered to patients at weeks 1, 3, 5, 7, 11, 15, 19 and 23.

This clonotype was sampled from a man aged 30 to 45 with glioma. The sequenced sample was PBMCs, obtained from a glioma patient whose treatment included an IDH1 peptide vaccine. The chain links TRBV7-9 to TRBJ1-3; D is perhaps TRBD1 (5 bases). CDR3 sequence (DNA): TGTGCCAGCAGCTCCGCCTTGGGACCTACCTTAAACACCATATATTTT. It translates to CASSSALGPTLNTIYF. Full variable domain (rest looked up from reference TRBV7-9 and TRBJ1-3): DTGVSQNPRHKITKRGQNVTFRCDPISEHNRLYWYRQTLGQGPEFLTYFQNEAQLEKSRLLSDRFSAERPKGSFSTLEIQRTEQGDSAMYLCASSSALGPTLNTIYFGEGSWLTVV.